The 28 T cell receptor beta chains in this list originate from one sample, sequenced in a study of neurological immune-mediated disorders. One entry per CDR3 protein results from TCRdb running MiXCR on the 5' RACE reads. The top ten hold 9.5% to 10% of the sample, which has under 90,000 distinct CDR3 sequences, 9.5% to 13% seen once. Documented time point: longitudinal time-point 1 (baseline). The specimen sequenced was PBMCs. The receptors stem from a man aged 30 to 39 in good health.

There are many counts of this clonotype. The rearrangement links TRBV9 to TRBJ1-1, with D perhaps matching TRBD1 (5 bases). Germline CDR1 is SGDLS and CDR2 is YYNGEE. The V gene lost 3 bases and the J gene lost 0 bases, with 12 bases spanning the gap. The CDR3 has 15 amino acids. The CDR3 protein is CASSGGTSMNTEAFF. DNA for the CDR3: TGTGCCAGCAGCGGTGGGACTTCGATGAACACTGAAGCTTTCTTT.

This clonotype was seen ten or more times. As DNA, the CDR3 is TGTGCCAGCGGCCAACAAACCAAAAACATTCAGTACTTC. Translation gives CASGQQTKNIQYF. The chain couples TRBV2 to TRBJ2-4; D unclear. This CDR3 is 13 amino acids long. Per the germline V gene, CDR1 is SNHLY and CDR2 is FYNNEI. Trimming removed 8 bases at V and 2 bases at J, with 10 bases between.

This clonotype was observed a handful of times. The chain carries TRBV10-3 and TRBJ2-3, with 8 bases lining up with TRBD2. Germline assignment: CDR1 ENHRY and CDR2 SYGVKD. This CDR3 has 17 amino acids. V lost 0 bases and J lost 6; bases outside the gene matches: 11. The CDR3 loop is CAISESDRREDPDTQYF. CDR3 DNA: TGTGCCATCAGTGAGTCGGACCGGCGGGAGGACCCGGATACGCAGTATTTT.

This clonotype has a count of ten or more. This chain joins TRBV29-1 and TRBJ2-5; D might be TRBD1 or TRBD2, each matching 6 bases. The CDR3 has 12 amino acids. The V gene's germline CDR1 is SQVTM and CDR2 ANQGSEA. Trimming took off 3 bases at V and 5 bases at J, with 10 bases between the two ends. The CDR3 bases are TGCAGCGTTGAGACAGGAGGGGAGACCCAGTACTTC. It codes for CSVETGGETQYF.

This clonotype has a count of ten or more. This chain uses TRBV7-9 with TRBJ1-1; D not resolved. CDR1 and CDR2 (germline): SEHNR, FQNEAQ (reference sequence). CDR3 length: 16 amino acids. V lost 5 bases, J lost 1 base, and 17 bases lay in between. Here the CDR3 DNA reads TGTGCCAGCAGCCCCCCGGCGTTTCCTCAGAACACTGAAGCTTTCTTT. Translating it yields CASSPPAFPQNTEAFF. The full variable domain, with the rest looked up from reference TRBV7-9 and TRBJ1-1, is DTGVSQNPRHKITKRGQNVTFRCDPISEHNRLYWYRQTLGQGPEFLTYFQNEAQLEKSRLLSDRFSAERPKGSFSTLEIQRTEQGDSAMYLCASSPPAFPQNTEAFFGQGTRLTVV.

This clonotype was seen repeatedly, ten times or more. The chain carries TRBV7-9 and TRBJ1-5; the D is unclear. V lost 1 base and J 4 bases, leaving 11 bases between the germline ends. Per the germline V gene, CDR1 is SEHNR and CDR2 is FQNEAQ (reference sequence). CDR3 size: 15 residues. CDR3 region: CASSLGGSRNQPQHF. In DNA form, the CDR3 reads TGTGCCAGCAGCTTAGGAGGGAGCAGAAATCAGCCCCAGCATTTT.

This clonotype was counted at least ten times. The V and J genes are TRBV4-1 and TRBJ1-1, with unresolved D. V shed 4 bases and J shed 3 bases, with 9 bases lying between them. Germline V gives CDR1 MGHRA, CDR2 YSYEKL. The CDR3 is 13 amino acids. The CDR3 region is CASSPIGDTEAFF. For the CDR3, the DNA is TGCGCCAGCAGCCCCATCGGGGACACTGAAGCTTTCTTT.

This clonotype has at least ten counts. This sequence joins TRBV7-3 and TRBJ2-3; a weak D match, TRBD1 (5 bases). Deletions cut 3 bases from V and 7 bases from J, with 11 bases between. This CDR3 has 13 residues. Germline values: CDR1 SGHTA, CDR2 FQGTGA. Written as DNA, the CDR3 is TGTGCCAGCAGCTTGGGGCCCTCCTATACGCAGTATTTT. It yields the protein CASSLGPSYTQYF.

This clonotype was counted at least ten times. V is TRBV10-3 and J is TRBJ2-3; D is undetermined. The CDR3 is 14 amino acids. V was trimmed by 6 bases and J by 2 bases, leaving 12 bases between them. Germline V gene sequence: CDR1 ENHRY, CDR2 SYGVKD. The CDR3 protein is CAISLGVATDTQYF. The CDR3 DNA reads TGTGCCATCAGCCTAGGAGTGGCCACAGATACGCAGTATTTT.

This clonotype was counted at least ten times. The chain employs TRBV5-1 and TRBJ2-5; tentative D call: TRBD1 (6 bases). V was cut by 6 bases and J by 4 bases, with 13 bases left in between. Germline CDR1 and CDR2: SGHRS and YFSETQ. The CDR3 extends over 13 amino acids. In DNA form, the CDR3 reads TGCGCCAGCACCAAGGGGGACCGAGAGACCCAGTACTTC. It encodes CASTKGDRETQYF.

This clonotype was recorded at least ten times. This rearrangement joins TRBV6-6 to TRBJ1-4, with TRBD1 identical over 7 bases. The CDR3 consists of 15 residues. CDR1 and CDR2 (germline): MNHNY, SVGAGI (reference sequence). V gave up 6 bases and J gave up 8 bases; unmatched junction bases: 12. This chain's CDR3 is CASRGIDREREKLFF. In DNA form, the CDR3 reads TGTGCCAGCAGGGGGATCGACAGGGAAAGGGAAAAACTGTTTTTT.

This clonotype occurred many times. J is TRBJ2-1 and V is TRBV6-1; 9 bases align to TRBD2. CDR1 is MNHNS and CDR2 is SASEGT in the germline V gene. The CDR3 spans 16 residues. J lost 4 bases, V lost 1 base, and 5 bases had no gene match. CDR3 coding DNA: TGTGCCAGCAGTGAAGTGCTAGCGGGACTATACAATGAGCAGTTCTTC. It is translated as CASSEVLAGLYNEQFF.

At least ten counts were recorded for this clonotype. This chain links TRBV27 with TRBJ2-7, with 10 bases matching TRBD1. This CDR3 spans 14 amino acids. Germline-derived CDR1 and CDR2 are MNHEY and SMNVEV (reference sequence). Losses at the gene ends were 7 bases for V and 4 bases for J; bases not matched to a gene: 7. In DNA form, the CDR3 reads TGTGCCAGCACCGGGACAGGGGCGCCTTACGAGCAGTACTTC. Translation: CASTGTGAPYEQYF.

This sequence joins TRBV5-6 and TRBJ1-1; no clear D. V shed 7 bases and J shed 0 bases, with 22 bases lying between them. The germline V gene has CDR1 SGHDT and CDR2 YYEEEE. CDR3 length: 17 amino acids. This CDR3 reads CASRQNRRPHMNTEAFF. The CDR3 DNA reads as TGTGCCAGCCGTCAGAACCGCAGGCCGCACATGAACACTGAAGCTTTCTTT.

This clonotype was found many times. The DNA for the CDR3 is TGCGCCAGCAGCCAAGTTGGGGGCTACGAGCAGTACTTC. Amino acid sequence: CASSQVGGYEQYF. The chain couples TRBV4-1 to TRBJ2-7; the D gene could be TRBD1 or TRBD2 (5 bases each). The V gene's germline CDR1 is MGHRA and CDR2 YSYEKL. Trimming cost V 1 base and J 3 bases, with 7 bases left between them. This CDR3 has 13 amino acids.

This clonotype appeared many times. For the CDR3, the DNA is TGCAGCGTTGAAGATGGCCAGTCGGGATTCAATGAGCAGTTCTTC. Residues: CSVEDGQSGFNEQFF. The chain employs TRBV29-1 and TRBJ2-1, with a tentative D call TRBD2 (5 bases). The CDR3 has 15 amino acids. In germline, CDR1 is SQVTM, CDR2 ANQGSEA. The V end was cut by 0 bases, the J end by 6 bases, with 15 bases between.

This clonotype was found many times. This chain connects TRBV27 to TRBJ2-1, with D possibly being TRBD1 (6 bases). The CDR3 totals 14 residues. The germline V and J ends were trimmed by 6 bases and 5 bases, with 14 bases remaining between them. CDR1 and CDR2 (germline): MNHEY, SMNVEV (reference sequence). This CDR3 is CASSTGIVNNEQFF. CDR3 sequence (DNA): TGTGCCAGCAGCACAGGGATTGTAAACAATGAGCAGTTCTTC.

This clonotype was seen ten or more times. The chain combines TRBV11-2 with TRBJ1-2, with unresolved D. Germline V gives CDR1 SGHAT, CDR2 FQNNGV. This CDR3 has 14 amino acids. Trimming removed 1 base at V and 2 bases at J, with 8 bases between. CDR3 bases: TGTGCCAGCAGCTTAGGGGTACAGAACTATGGCTACACCTTC. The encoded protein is CASSLGVQNYGYTF. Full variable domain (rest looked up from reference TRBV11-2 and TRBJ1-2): EAGVAQSPRYKIIEKRQSVAFWCNPISGHATLYWYQQILGQGPKLLIQFQNNGVVDDSQLPKDRFSAERLKGVDSTLKIQPAKLEDSAVYLCASSLGVQNYGYTFGSGTRLTVV.

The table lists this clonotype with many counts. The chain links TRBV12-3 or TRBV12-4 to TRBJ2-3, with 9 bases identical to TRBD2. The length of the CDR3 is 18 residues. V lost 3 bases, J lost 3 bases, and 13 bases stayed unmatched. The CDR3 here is CASSFSAGGQRRTDTQYF. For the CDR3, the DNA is TGTGCCAGCAGTTTTTCGGCGGGAGGGCAAAGACGAACAGATACGCAGTATTTT.

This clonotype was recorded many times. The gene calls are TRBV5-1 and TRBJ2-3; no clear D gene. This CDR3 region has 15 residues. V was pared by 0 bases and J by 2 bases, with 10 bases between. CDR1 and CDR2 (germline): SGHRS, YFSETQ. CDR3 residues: CASSLGADITDTQYF. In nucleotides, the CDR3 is TGCGCCAGCAGCTTGGGGGCCGATATCACAGATACGCAGTATTTT.

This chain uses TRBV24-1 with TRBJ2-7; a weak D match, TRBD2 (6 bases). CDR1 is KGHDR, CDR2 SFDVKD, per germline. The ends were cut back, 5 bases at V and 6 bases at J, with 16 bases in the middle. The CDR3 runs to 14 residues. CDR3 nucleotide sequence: TGTGCCACCAGTGCCCTGGACGGGGGTGGCGAGCAGTACTTC. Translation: CATSALDGGGEQYF.

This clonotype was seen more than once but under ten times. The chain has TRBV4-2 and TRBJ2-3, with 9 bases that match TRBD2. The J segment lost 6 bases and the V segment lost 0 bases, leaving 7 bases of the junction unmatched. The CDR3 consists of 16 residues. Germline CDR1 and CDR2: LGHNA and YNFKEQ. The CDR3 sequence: CASSQDSLAGRDTQYF. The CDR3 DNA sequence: TGTGCCAGCAGCCAAGATTCCCTAGCGGGAAGGGATACGCAGTATTTT.

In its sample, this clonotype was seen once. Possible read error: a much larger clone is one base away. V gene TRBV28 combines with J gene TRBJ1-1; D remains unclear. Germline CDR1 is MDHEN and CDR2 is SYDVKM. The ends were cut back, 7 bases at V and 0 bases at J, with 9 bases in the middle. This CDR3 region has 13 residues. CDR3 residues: CASIRTMNTEAFF. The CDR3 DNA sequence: TGTGCCAGCATAAGGACGATGAACACTGAAGCTTTCTTT.

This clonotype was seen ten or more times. CDR3 in DNA: TGTGCCAGCAGCTTAGTCGGCGACTATAGCAATCAGCCCCAGCATTTT. It specifies CASSLVGDYSNQPQHF. The gene calls are TRBV7-8 and TRBJ1-5; D not resolved. Germline CDR1 is SGHVS and CDR2 is FQNEAQ. Trimming stripped 1 base from V and 0 bases from J, with 10 bases between. The CDR3 consists of 16 residues. The full variable domain, completed using reference TRBV7-8 and TRBJ1-5, is GAGVSQSPRYKVAKRGQDVALRCDPISGHVSLFWYQQALGQGPEFLTYFQNEAQLDKSGLPSDRFFAERPEGSVSTLKIQRTQQEDSAVYLCASSLVGDYSNQPQHFGDGTRLSIL.

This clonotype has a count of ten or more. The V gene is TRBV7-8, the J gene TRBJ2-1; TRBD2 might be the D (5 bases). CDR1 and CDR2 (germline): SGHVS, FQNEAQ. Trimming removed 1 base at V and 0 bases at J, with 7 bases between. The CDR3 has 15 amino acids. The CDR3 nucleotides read TGTGCCAGCAGCTTAGGACTAAGCTCCTACAATGAGCAGTTCTTC. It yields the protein CASSLGLSSYNEQFF. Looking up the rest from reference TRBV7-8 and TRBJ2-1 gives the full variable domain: GAGVSQSPRYKVAKRGQDVALRCDPISGHVSLFWYQQALGQGPEFLTYFQNEAQLDKSGLPSDRFFAERPEGSVSTLKIQRTQQEDSAVYLCASSLGLSSYNEQFFGPGTRLTVL.

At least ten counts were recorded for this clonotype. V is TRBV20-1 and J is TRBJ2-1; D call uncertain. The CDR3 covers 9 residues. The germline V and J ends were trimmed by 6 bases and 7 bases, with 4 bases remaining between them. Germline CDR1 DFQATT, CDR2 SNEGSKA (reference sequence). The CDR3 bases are TGCAGTGCCGAGAATGAGCAGTTCTTC. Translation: CSAENEQFF.

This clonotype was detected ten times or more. The CDR3 sequence is CSVGYTDTQYF. The CDR3 DNA reads as TGCAGCGTTGGTTACACAGATACGCAGTATTTT. This chain links TRBV29-1 with TRBJ2-3; D not certain. The CDR3 extends over 11 amino acids. Trimming took off 4 bases at V and 2 bases at J, with 4 bases between the two ends. CDR1 SQVTM and CDR2 ANQGSEA come from the germline V gene.

The CDR3 region is CSAGKQGPSTDTQYF. The CDR3 bases are TGCAGTGCTGGTAAACAGGGGCCTAGCACAGATACGCAGTATTTT. V is TRBV20-1 and J is TRBJ2-3; 7 bases fit TRBD1. Germline V gene sequence: CDR1 DFQATT, CDR2 SNEGSKA (reference sequence). The CDR3 covers 15 residues. V shed 5 bases, J shed 0 bases, and the junction held 8 bases outside the gene matches.